The present TCR beta chain was sequenced within a study of identical twins. Findings and limits, study-wide: Findings came from cross-sectional statistics, without long-term follow-up of donors.

In germline, CDR1 is LGHNA, CDR2 YNFKEQ. The CDR3 totals 16 residues. The V end was cut by 0 bases, the J end by 5 bases, with 16 bases between. TCRdb redid the calling of the 5' RACE reads with MiXCR, one entry per CDR3 protein. Among about 730,000 distinct CDR3 sequences listed, 21% were seen once. For this clonotype: Its antigen remains unknown.

These same data were also listed under a study on T cells expressing NK-cell markers. That paper adds: The eight sequenced donors comprised seven who were HCMV-seropositive and one who was seronegative.

This sequence joins TRBV4-2 and TRBJ2-5; D is ambiguous. The sequenced sample was PBMCs. The sequence derives from a woman in her late teens or twenties in good health. CDR3 amino acids: CASSQDLAVSWETQYF. The CDR3 DNA reads TGTGCCAGCAGCCAAGATTTGGCGGTTAGCTGGGAGACCCAGTACTTC.